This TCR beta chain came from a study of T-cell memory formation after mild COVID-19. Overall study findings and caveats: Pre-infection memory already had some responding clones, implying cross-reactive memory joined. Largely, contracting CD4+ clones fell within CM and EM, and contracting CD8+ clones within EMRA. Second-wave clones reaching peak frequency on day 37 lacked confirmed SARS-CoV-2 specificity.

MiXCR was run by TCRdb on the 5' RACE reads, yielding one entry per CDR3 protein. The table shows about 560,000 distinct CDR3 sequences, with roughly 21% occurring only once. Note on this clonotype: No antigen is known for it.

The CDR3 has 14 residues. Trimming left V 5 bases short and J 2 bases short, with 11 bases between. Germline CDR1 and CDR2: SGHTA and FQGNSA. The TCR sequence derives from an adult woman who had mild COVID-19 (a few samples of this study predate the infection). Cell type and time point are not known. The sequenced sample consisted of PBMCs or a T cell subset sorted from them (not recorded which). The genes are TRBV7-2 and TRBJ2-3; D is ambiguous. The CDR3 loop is CASSVDHNTDTQYF. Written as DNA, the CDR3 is TGTGCCAGCAGCGTCGACCATAACACAGATACGCAGTATTTT.